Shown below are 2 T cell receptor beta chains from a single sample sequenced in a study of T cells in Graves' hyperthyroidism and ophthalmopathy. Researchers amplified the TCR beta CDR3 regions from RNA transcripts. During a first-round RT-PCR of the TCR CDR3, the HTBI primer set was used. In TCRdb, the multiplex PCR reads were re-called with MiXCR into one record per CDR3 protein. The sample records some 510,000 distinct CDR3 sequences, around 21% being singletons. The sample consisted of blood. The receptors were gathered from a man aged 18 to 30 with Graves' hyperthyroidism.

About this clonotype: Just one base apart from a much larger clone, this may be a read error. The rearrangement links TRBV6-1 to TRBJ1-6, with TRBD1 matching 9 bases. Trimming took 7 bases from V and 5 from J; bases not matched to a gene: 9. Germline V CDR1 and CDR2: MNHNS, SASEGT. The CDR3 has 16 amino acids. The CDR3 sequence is CASTHQGTGHNSPLHF. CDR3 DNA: TGTGCCAGCACTCACCAAGGGACAGGGCATAATTCACCCCTCCACTTT.

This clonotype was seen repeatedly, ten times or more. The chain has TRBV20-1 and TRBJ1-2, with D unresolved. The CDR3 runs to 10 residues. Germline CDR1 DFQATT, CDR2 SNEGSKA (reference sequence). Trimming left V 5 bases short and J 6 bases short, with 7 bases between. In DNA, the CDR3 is TGCAGTGCTCAAGGGCATGGCTACACCTTC. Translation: CSAQGHGYTF.